The present T cell receptor (beta chain) was sequenced within a study of blood T cell repertoires in COVID-19. V was shortened by 8 bases and J by 7 bases, with 16 bases between the two germline ends. CDR1 SGHTA and CDR2 FQGNSA come from the germline V gene. The CDR3 extends over 13 amino acids. The table came from immunoSEQ multiplex PCR; TCRdb's copy has only in-frame clones and leaves some out. The data contain approximately 160,000 clones, approximately 87% of them singletons. This sequence was found in a woman between 70 and 85 years old with acute or convalescent COVID-19. The chain carries TRBV7-2 and TRBJ2-3, with TRBD2 as a possible D gene (6 bases). The sample taken for sequencing was peripheral blood. The chain's CDR3 is CASGLTGVNTQYF. The DNA of the CDR3 is TGTGCCAGCGGGCTAACGGGGGTAAATACGCAGTATTTT.